Below are 18 T cell receptor beta chains sequenced from a single sample in a study of shared clonotypes between healthy human individuals. Assay: immunoSEQ multiplex PCR; the TCRdb copy retains only in-frame clones and omits some. The sample holds roughly 450,000 clones, 79% seen once. Sequenced sample: PBMCs. The receptors shown here come from a woman in her 40s in good health. Some clones in this sample may be carry-over from other donors' samples.

This chain uses TRBV2 with TRBJ2-1, with D perhaps TRBD1 or TRBD2 (5 bases each). This CDR3 is built from 16 residues. Germline assignment: CDR1 SNHLY and CDR2 FYNNEI. The V gene lost 8 bases and the J gene lost 0 bases, with 17 bases spanning the gap. This CDR3 is CASGGPGPRSYNEQFF. For the CDR3, the DNA is TGTGCCAGCGGGGGTCCGGGACCCCGCTCCTACAATGAGCAGTTCTTC.

The chain has TRBV4-1 and TRBJ1-1, with 7 bases fitting TRBD1. Germline V gene data show CDR1 as MGHRA and CDR2 as YSYEKL. With V trimmed by 1 base and J by 2 bases, 10 bases remained unmatched. This CDR3 contains 17 residues. The CDR3 DNA is TGCGCCAGCAGCCAAGGGGCGACAGGGATCACTAACACTGAAGCTTTCTTT. It is translated as CASSQGATGITNTEAFF.

This clone was seen a few times. The V call is TRBV29-1, the J call TRBJ2-5; D is tentatively TRBD1 or TRBD2 (5 bases each). The V end lost 0 bases, the J end lost 1 base, and 15 bases lay between the germline ends. The CDR3 consists of 16 residues. Germline CDR1 reads SQVTM; CDR2 reads ANQGSEA. The CDR3 nucleotides are TGCAGCGTTGAAGATGAGAGGGGAAGGGGCCAAGAGACCCAGTACTTC. Residues: CSVEDERGRGQETQYF.

This sequence joins TRBV15 and TRBJ1-2; no firm D call. V lost 0 bases and J 2 bases, leaving 10 bases between the germline ends. Germline V gives CDR1 LNHNV, CDR2 YYDKDF (reference sequence). The CDR3 is 15 amino acids. In nucleotides, the CDR3 is TGTGCCACCAGCAGAGATCGGGAGATAAACTATGGCTACACCTTC. The encoded protein is CATSRDREINYGYTF. Full variable domain (missing parts from reference TRBV15 and TRBJ1-2): DAMVIQNPRYQVTQFGKPVTLSCSQTLNHNVMYWYQQKSSQAPKLLFHYYDKDFNNEADTPDNFQSRRPNTSFCFLDIRSPGLGDTAMYLCATSRDREINYGYTFGSGTRLTVV.

The chain is built from TRBV4-2 and TRBJ2-2; a weak D match, TRBD2 (5 bases). Germline CDR1 LGHNA, CDR2 YNFKEQ. The V gene lost 1 base and the J gene lost 8 bases, with 17 bases spanning the gap. The CDR3 covers 16 residues. CDR3 bases: TGTGCCAGCAGCCAAGCTTTGCGGGCGCGTGATGGGGAGCTGTTTTTT. Its protein product is CASSQALRARDGELFF.

CDR3 sequence: CASSPPQPAADTGELFF. The CDR3 coding sequence is TGTGCCAGCTCACCCCCCCAACCCGCAGCGGACACCGGGGAGCTGTTTTTT. The chain joins TRBV18 to TRBJ2-2; possible D gene TRBD2, 5 bases. V was shortened by 3 bases and J by 3 bases, with 17 bases between the two germline ends. The CDR3 spans 17 residues. Germline loops: CDR1 KGHSH, CDR2 LQKENI.

The chain recombines TRBV9 with TRBJ2-1; 8 bases match TRBD2. The J segment lost 2 bases and the V segment lost 3 bases, leaving 4 bases of the junction unmatched. The CDR3 contains 15 residues. The germline gives CDR1 SGDLS, CDR2 YYNGEE. CDR3 sequence: CASSGSGTTYNEQFF. DNA of the CDR3: TGTGCCAGCAGCGGTAGCGGGACTACCTACAATGAGCAGTTCTTC.

The rearrangement links TRBV18 to TRBJ2-2, with D unclear. With 2 bases removed from V and 6 bases from J, the gap between germline ends came to 10 bases. The CDR3 contains 14 residues. Germline CDR1 is KGHSH and CDR2 is LQKENI. The CDR3 DNA is TGTGCCAGCTCACCAGGAGCTCCGTCCGGGGAGCTGTTTTTT. Translated, it gives CASSPGAPSGELFF.

This clone showed up just a few times. The gene calls are TRBV5-1 and TRBJ2-5; TRBD2 matches at 12 bases. From germline, CDR1 is SGHRS and CDR2 YFSETQ. Unmatched junction bases numbered 12, after V lost 7 bases and J lost 5 bases. CDR3 length: 16 residues. The CDR3: CASRRTSGTGGETQYF. The CDR3 nucleotides are TGCGCCAGCCGTAGGACTAGCGGGACCGGGGGGGAGACCCAGTACTTC.

The V gene is TRBV11-2, the J gene TRBJ1-5; 8 bases fit TRBD1. Germline V gene lookup returns CDR1 SGHAT and CDR2 FQNNGV. The CDR3 is made up of 15 amino acids. Trimming removed 1 base from V and 5 bases from J; junction bases left unmatched: 4. CDR3 nucleotide sequence: TGTGCCAGCAGCTTAGGTTCAGGGGGCTATCAGCCCCAGCATTTT. Encoded protein: CASSLGSGGYQPQHF.

The chain links TRBV18 to TRBJ2-7; TRBD1 matches at 9 bases. After removal of 2 bases from V and 2 bases from J, the junction contained 4 bases not matched to a gene. Per the germline V gene, CDR1 is KGHSH and CDR2 is LQKENI. This CDR3 region has 15 residues. CDR3 bases: TGTGCCAGCTCACCAAGACAGGGGGGCACCTACGAGCAGTACTTC. Its translation: CASSPRQGGTYEQYF.

This clone was counted at least ten times. This rearrangement joins TRBV28 to TRBJ1-2; D ambiguous. The CDR3 has 13 amino acids. Germline V gene data show CDR1 as MDHEN and CDR2 as SYDVKM. The V gene lost 8 bases and the J gene lost 5 bases, with 15 bases spanning the gap. This CDR3 reads CASEGYQPYGYTF. The CDR3 coding sequence is TGTGCCAGCGAAGGGTACCAGCCTTATGGCTACACCTTC.

The rearrangement links TRBV28 to TRBJ2-7, with D maybe TRBD1 (6 bases). In germline, CDR1 is MDHEN, CDR2 SYDVKM. This CDR3 has 15 residues. Trimming took off 7 bases at V and 5 bases at J, with 21 bases between the two ends. The chain's CDR3 is CASILGGGSPNEQYF. CDR3 nucleotide sequence: TGTGCCAGCATTCTAGGGGGTGGCAGCCCTAACGAGCAGTACTTC.

This clone appeared a few times. The same CDR3 also results from other DNA sequences found in this sample. The CDR3 region has the DNA TGTGCCAGCAGCGTGGGACTAGCGGGAGCCTACGAGCAGTACTTC. Protein product: CASSVGLAGAYEQYF. The rearrangement uses TRBV9 and TRBJ2-7, with 14 bases fitting TRBD2. V dropped 2 bases and J dropped 2; count of bases not matched to a gene: 0. CDR1 and CDR2 from the germline V gene are SGDLS and YYNGEE. CDR3 size: 15 residues.

This chain uses TRBV5-4 with TRBJ2-7, with 10 bases fitting TRBD2. The V segment lost 7 bases and the J segment 3 bases; nucleotides outside the gene matches: 7. This CDR3 is 14 amino acids long. Germline-derived CDR1 and CDR2 are SGHNT and YYREEE (reference sequence). CDR3 nucleotide sequence: TGTGCCAGCTCGCTAGCGGGAGTTTTCTACGAGCAGTACTTC. Protein product: CASSLAGVFYEQYF.

V usage is TRBV6-1 and J usage is TRBJ2-7, with a possible D match to TRBD1 (5 bases). Trimming removed 3 bases at V and 0 bases at J, with 18 bases between. The germline CDR1 and CDR2 sequences are MNHNS and SASEGT. The CDR3 covers 17 residues. In DNA form, the CDR3 reads TGTGCCAGCAGTGACAACCATGGACAAAAGAGCTCCTACGAGCAGTACTTC. Its protein is CASSDNHGQKSSYEQYF.

V is TRBV7-9 and J is TRBJ1-4; the match to TRBD1 covers 7 bases. The length of the CDR3 is 16 residues. The germline V gene has CDR1 SEHNR and CDR2 FQNEAQ (reference sequence). With 4 bases clipped from V and 4 bases from J, the junction kept 9 bases outside the gene matches. The CDR3 DNA is TGTGCCAGCAGCTCCGGGACAGCTAAGATTAATGAAAAACTGTTTTTT. Translating it yields CASSSGTAKINEKLFF.

This clone has a single count. V and J are TRBV7-6 and TRBJ2-2; D is undetermined. V was shortened by 0 bases and J by 9 bases, with 11 bases between the two germline ends. Germline V gene sequence: CDR1 SGHVS, CDR2 FNYEAQ. The CDR3 has 14 residues. In nucleotides, the CDR3 is TGTGCCAGCAGCTTAGCGCGGTGGAGCCGGGAGCTGTTTTTT. Translated: CASSLARWSRELFF.